These T cell receptor beta chains were read from a single sample in a study of cytomegalovirus exposure and HLA in healthy donors. Libraries were prepared by immunoSEQ multiplex PCR; TCRdb keeps only in-frame clonotypes and omits some of them. This sample yields more than 150,000 clones, of which 75% to 85% are seen a single time; under 0.75% belongs to the top ten. Sequences were obtained from PBMCs. These receptors originate from a boy between 10 and 17 years old in good health and CMV-seronegative. The CDR3 runs from the conserved cysteine through the conserved F or W. A D gene is named only where the DNA matches it firmly. Part of the rows lack a size; the others show once, few, many or a class for expanded clones.

D	V	size	J	DNA	CDR3
TRBD1	TRBV18	NA	TRBJ2-7	TGTGCCAGCTCACAGTACCGGGACAGGACGCTATACGAGCAGTACTTC	CASSQYRDRTLYEQYF
NA	TRBV11-2	NA	TRBJ1-3	TGTGCCAGCAGCTTAGGACAAGCCTCTGGAAACACCATATATTTT	CASSLGQASGNTIYF
TRBD1	TRBV7-9	NA	TRBJ2-7	TGTGCCAGCAGCTTAGCGGGACAGGGACAACCCTACGAGCAGTACTTC	CASSLAGQGQPYEQYF
TRBD1	TRBV15	NA	TRBJ2-3	TGTGCCACCAGCAGAGAAGGGGGCTGGACAGATACGCAGTATTTT	CATSREGGWTDTQYF
TRBD1	TRBV14	NA	TRBJ2-1	TGTGCCAGCAGCCAAGAGACAGGGGGGAGCTATGAGCAGTTCTTC	CASSQETGGSYEQFF
TRBD2	TRBV11-3	NA	TRBJ2-1	TGTGCCAGCAGCTCAAGCGCTGGGGAGTATAGCGGGAGGGCCCCCCATGAGCAGTTCTTC	CASSSSAGEYSGRAPHEQFF
TRBD2	TRBV6-1	once	TRBJ2-2	TGTGCCTTAAGCGGGGGGCTACACGGGGAGCTGTTTTTT	CALSGGLHGELFF
TRBD1	TRBV6-6	NA	TRBJ1-5	TGTGCCAGCAGGCAGACAGGGGCCCAGCCCCAGCATTTT	CASRQTGAQPQHF
TRBD1	TRBV27	few	TRBJ1-5	TGTGCCAGCAGTTTAGGGACAGGCATGGGCCAGCCCCAGCATTTT	CASSLGTGMGQPQHF
NA	TRBV19	once	TRBJ1-1	TGTGCCAGTCGACAGATCAACACTGAAGCTTTCTTT	CASRQINTEAFF
TRBD1	TRBV9	NA	TRBJ1-2	TGTGCCAGCAGTACCGACAGGGCTCACTATGGCTACACCTTC	CASSTDRAHYGYTF
TRBD1	TRBV6-1	NA	TRBJ1-5	TGTGCCAGCAGCGCCGGGACAGGGGACTATCAGCCCCAGCATTTT	CASSAGTGDYQPQHF
TRBD2	TRBV4-1	NA	TRBJ2-7	TGCGCCAGCAGCCAAGCTAGCGGGAGGGCCCTCTACGAGCAGTACTTC	CASSQASGRALYEQYF
NA	TRBV7-9	NA	TRBJ2-7	TGTGCCAGCCGTGGGCAACAGAACTACGAGCAGTACTTC	CASRGQQNYEQYF
TRBD2	TRBV11-2	NA	TRBJ2-7	TGTGCCAGCACCAGGACTAGCGGAAACTCCTACGAGCAGTACTTC	CASTRTSGNSYEQYF
NA	TRBV6-6	once	TRBJ2-2	TGTGCCAGCATGCCGGGGGACAACACCGGGGAGCTGTTTTTT	CASMPGDNTGELFF
NA	TRBV13	NA	TRBJ2-3	TGTGCCAGCAGCTTAGTAGGAGGGACTTCATATAGCACAGATACGCAGTATTTT	CASSLVGGTSYSTDTQYF
TRBD1	TRBV6-1	NA	TRBJ1-5	TGTGCCAGCAGTGTAACAGGGGGCATACAGCCCCAGCATTTT	CASSVTGGIQPQHF
TRBD1	TRBV30	NA	TRBJ1-6	TGTGCCTGGAGTGTACGGACAGGTTCTAATTCACCCCTCCACTTT	CAWSVRTGSNSPLHF
TRBD1	TRBV5-6	NA	TRBJ1-2	TGTGCCAGCAGCTCCAGAGGGACAGGGGCAAAGGGTGGCTACACCTTC	CASSSRGTGAKGGYTF
NA	TRBV6-5	NA	TRBJ1-1	TGTGCCAGCAGTTACGGCGCCACCCTAGACACTGAAGCTTTCTTT	CASSYGATLDTEAFF
NA	TRBV5-1	NA	TRBJ2-1	TGCGCCAGCAGCTTGGGTGGGGCAGGGCCCCCCTTCAATGAGCAGTTCTTC	CASSLGGAGPPFNEQFF
TRBD1	TRBV4-2	NA	TRBJ1-5	TGTGCCAGCAGCCCGGAGGTGGTACAGGGGATTGACAATCAGCCCCAGCATTTT	CASSPEVVQGIDNQPQHF
NA	TRBV13	NA	TRBJ2-3	TGTGCCAGCAGCCGAAGACGGGGCACAGATACGCAGTATTTT	CASSRRRGTDTQYF
TRBD1	TRBV6-5	NA	TRBJ1-5	TGTGCCAGCAGTGCCGGGACAGATAGCAATCAGCCCCAGCATTTT	CASSAGTDSNQPQHF
NA	TRBV2	NA	TRBJ1-5	TGTGCCAGCAGTGGGCGGCAGGGCAGCAATCAGCCCCAGCATTTT	CASSGRQGSNQPQHF
NA	TRBV2	NA	TRBJ1-3	TGTGCCAGCATCCAAAGGGAGGGACCTGGAAACACCATATATTTT	CASIQREGPGNTIYF
TRBD1	TRBV7-9	NA	TRBJ1-3	TGTGCCAGCAGCCCGGGACAGATGACAAGCCCGAGGGGAAACACCATATATTTT	CASSPGQMTSPRGNTIYF
TRBD2	TRBV5-1	few	TRBJ2-3	TGCGCCAGCAGCTCCGGACTAGCGGGGATGACAGATACGCAGTATTTT	CASSSGLAGMTDTQYF
NA	TRBV11-3	NA	TRBJ2-5	TGTGCCAGCACCCGACAGAGAAACAAAGAGACCCAGTACTTC	CASTRQRNKETQYF
NA	TRBV7-7	once	TRBJ2-1	TGTGCTAGCAGCCGGGACTTTTACAATGAGCAGTTCTTC	CASSRDFYNEQFF
TRBD1	TRBV19	NA	TRBJ2-2	TGTGTCAGTAGTATGCAGGGGGAAACCGGGGAGCTGTTTTTT	CVSSMQGETGELFF
TRBD2	TRBV6-6	NA	TRBJ2-1	TGTGCCAGCAGTAGTAATAGCGGGAGGGCCCTCAATGAGCAGTTCTTC	CASSSNSGRALNEQFF
NA	TRBV27	NA	TRBJ2-1	TGTGCCAGCAGTGCCCGGCGAAGCGCTAACAATGAGCAGTTCTTC	CASSARRSANNEQFF
NA	TRBV4-1	NA	TRBJ1-4	TGCGCCAGCAGCCAAGAACCCGCCGAGGCAACTAATGAAAAACTGTTTTTT	CASSQEPAEATNEKLFF
NA	TRBV10-3	few	TRBJ1-5	TGTGCCATCAGTGAATACAATCAGCCCCAGCATTTT	CAISEYNQPQHF
TRBD1	TRBV6-1	NA	TRBJ2-7	TGTGCCAGCAGTGGACTCCGGGACAGGGGGTACGAGCAGTACTTC	CASSGLRDRGYEQYF